This is a list of T cell receptor beta chains from one sample in a study of blood T cells in healthy people across ages. A single record per CDR3 protein comes from TCRdb applying MiXCR to the 5' RACE reads. There are 600,000 to 650,000 distinct CDR3 sequences in the sample; 58% occur only once, and about two fifths lies in the top ten. What was sequenced was blood. These receptors were collected from a man in his sixties in good health. Each CDR3 is given with its conserved first and last residue. D genes are given only for firm matches. For some rows the clone size is stated as once, few or many, or as a class when expanded; others skip it.

D,V,J,size,DNA,CDR3
TRBD2,TRBV6-2/TRBV6-3,TRBJ2-1,NA,TGTGCCAGCAGCCCCGTAGCGGGGGCAGGCAATGAGCAGTTCTTC,CASSPVAGAGNEQFF
TRBD1,TRBV6-1,TRBJ2-5,many,TGTGCCAGCAGTGAATCCTCGGGACAGCCCGTAGGGACCCAGTACTTC,CASSESSGQPVGTQYF
NA,TRBV29-1,TRBJ2-3,NA,TGCAGCGTAAAGCGGGCCACAAGCACAGATACGCAGTATTTT,CSVKRATSTDTQYF
TRBD2,TRBV7-9,TRBJ2-1,few,TGTGCCGGCAGCCAAAGTGGACTAGCGGGGGGAGAACAGTTCTTC,CAGSQSGLAGGEQFF
NA,TRBV18,TRBJ1-2,NA,TGTGCCAGCTCACTTATAGACGCATCCTCGGACTATGGCTACACCTTC,CASSLIDASSDYGYTF
NA,TRBV9,TRBJ2-7,NA,TGTGCCAGCAGCCCCAAAGGGGGGGGCCATCCGTACGAGCAGTACTTC,CASSPKGGGHPYEQYF
NA,TRBV4-1,TRBJ1-2,NA,TGCGCCAGCAGCCAAGATCGAATCAGCAATATACGAATCTATGGCTACACCTTC,CASSQDRISNIRIYGYTF
NA,TRBV7-2,TRBJ2-7,NA,TGTGCCAGCAGCTTAGAGGGACGGTCTCCTCGCTCCTACGAGCAGTACTTC,CASSLEGRSPRSYEQYF
NA,TRBV20-1,TRBJ2-7,few,TGCAGGGGAGTACCGAACTACGAGCAGTACTTC,CRGVPNYEQYF
TRBD2,TRBV6-2/TRBV6-3,TRBJ2-7,NA,TGTGCCAGCCGGACTAGCGGGGTGCTCTACGAGCAGTACTTC,CASRTSGVLYEQYF
NA,TRBV29-1,TRBJ2-1,few,TGCAGCGTTGTCAGTATGCGGCAGTTCTTC,CSVVSMRQFF